This T cell receptor beta chain was sequenced in a study of blood T cells in healthy people across ages. The second PCR ran roughly 7 to 11 cycles with a sample-barcoded 5' primer and J-beta primers. A single record per CDR3 protein comes from TCRdb applying MiXCR to the 5' RACE reads. The sample carries some 900,000 distinct CDR3 sequences, 40% to 60% recorded once. CDR3 size: 16 residues. CDR1 is LGHDT and CDR2 is YNNKEL in the germline V gene (reference sequence). Trimming removed 0 bases at V and 6 bases at J, with 16 bases between. Source material: blood. This receptor was taken from a young man in good health. This chain links TRBV3-1 with TRBJ2-3; D remains unclear. CDR3 residues: CASSQDEVLMLDTQYF. The DNA for the CDR3 is TGTGCCAGCAGCCAAGATGAGGTTTTGATGTTGGATACGCAGTATTTT.